The 32 T cell receptor beta chains listed next were all sequenced from one sample in a study of cytotoxic CD8 clonotypes in ibrutinib-treated CLL. Measured with immunoSEQ multiplex PCR; TCRdb has only the in-frame clones, and not every one. The table lists 35,000 or so clones, around 70% of them singletons. The sequencing used PBMCs, collected before ibrutinib treatment. The receptors come from a human donor with chronic lymphocytic leukemia.

The DNA for the CDR3 is TGTGCCAGCAGTGAAATTTGGACAGACTTAAACTATGGCTACACCTTC. It codes for CASSEIWTDLNYGYTF. The chain uses TRBV2 and TRBJ1-2; maybe TRBD1 (6 bases). V lost 2 bases to trimming and J lost 2 bases, with 15 bases between them. Per the germline V gene, CDR1 is SNHLY and CDR2 is FYNNEI. The CDR3 has 16 residues.

Comments on this clone: One end of the junction varies from germline; a read error may be responsible. The rearrangement links TRBV29-1 to TRBJ1-1; 8 bases match TRBD1. The CDR3 loop spans 14 amino acids. In germline, CDR1 is SQVTM, CDR2 ANQGSEA. As DNA, the CDR3 is TGCAGCGCTGAACCCGGGGCCGGGACAGGAGAAGCTTTCTTT. Amino acids: CSAEPGAGTGEAFF.

The chain joins TRBV30 to TRBJ2-1; D call uncertain. The CDR3 is 13 residues long. Germline-derived CDR1 and CDR2 are GTSNPN and SVGIG (reference sequence). V was pared by 0 bases and J by 7 bases, with 10 bases between. CDR3 sequence (DNA): TGTGCCTGGAGTGTATACCGAGGAAATGAGCAGTTCTTC. Translation: CAWSVYRGNEQFF.

This chain uses TRBV9 with TRBJ1-3; D possibly corresponds to TRBD1 (6 bases). Trimming shortened V by 0 bases and J by 3 bases, and 13 bases separated the two germline ends. The CDR3 is 16 residues long. Germline assignment: CDR1 SGDLS and CDR2 YYNGEE. CDR3 bases: TGTGCCAGCAGCGTAGGTCCAGGGGACCATGGAAACACCATATATTTT. As protein: CASSVGPGDHGNTIYF.

The rearrangement joins TRBV6-5 to TRBJ2-3; D may be TRBD1 (6 bases). The CDR3 is 16 residues long. Germline V CDR1 and CDR2: MNHEY, SVGAGI. V was shortened by 4 bases and J by 4 bases, with 18 bases between the two germline ends. DNA of the CDR3: TGTGCCAGCAGTTCCCCACGGGTGGGGGCCCCAGATACGCAGTATTTT. Translated: CASSSPRVGAPDTQYF.

The rearrangement joins TRBV11-2 to TRBJ2-1; no firm D call. V gave up 0 bases and J gave up 5 bases, with 5 bases separating them. This CDR3 has 13 amino acids. CDR1 is SGHAT and CDR2 is FQNNGV in the germline V gene. CDR3 sequence (DNA): TGTGCCAGCAGCTTAGAAGGAAACAATGAGCAGTTCTTC. This codes for CASSLEGNNEQFF.

This chain links TRBV6-6 with TRBJ2-7; possibly TRBD1 or TRBD2 for D (5 bases each). CDR3 length: 13 residues. Germline V lookup: CDR1 MNHNY, CDR2 SVGAGI (reference sequence). Trimming cost V 7 bases and J 3 bases, with 13 bases left between them. The CDR3 loop is CASTGTPDYEQYF. The CDR3 DNA is TGTGCCAGCACTGGGACCCCTGACTACGAGCAGTACTTC.

This chain uses TRBV27 with TRBJ1-5; unclear D gene. The V gene's germline CDR1 is MNHEY and CDR2 SMNVEV (reference sequence). CDR3 size: 15 residues. V lost 2 bases to trimming and J lost 0 bases, with 8 bases between them. CDR3 coding DNA: TGTGCCAGCAGTTTAGACCTTTATAGCAATCAGCCCCAGCATTTT. This translates into CASSLDLYSNQPQHF.

The sample holds a few counts of this clone. The V call is TRBV10-3, the J call TRBJ2-3; D might be TRBD1 (6 bases). The CDR3 sequence is 15 residues long. The germline V and J ends were trimmed by 4 bases and 1 base, with 12 bases remaining between them. Looked up from germline, CDR1 is ENHRY and CDR2 is SYGVKD. DNA for the CDR3: TGTGCCATCAGTGTAGAGGGGGTTGGCACAGATACGCAGTATTTT. Its translation is CAISVEGVGTDTQYF.

The chain has TRBV7-8 and TRBJ1-1, with D possibly TRBD1 on 5 matching bases. This CDR3 comprises 16 residues. CDR1 and CDR2 (germline): SGHVS, FQNEAQ. V was clipped by 0 bases and J by 0 bases, with 11 bases between them. CDR3 DNA sequence: TGTGCCAGCAGCTTAGCGAGTCGGGGCATGAACACTGAAGCTTTCTTT. The encoded protein is CASSLASRGMNTEAFF.

The chain recombines TRBV9 with TRBJ2-2; D remains ambiguous. The CDR3 spans 12 residues. The ends were cut back, 1 base at V and 2 bases at J, with 0 bases in the middle. Germline CDR1 SGDLS, CDR2 YYNGEE. In nucleotides, the CDR3 is TGTGCCAGCAGCGTAAACACCGGGGAGCTGTTTTTT. It specifies CASSVNTGELFF.

V usage is TRBV10-3 and J usage is TRBJ2-2, with D perhaps TRBD2 (5 bases). Deletions cut 6 bases from V and 4 bases from J, with 12 bases between. Germline V CDR1 and CDR2: ENHRY, SYGVKD. The CDR3 has 14 amino acids. The CDR3 region has the DNA TGTGCCATCAGGGAGGCTACGGGCACCGGGGAGCTGTTTTTT. This sequence encodes CAIREATGTGELFF.

This CDR3 reads CASSLYTGTEAFF. In DNA form, the CDR3 reads TGTGCCAGCAGTTTGTACACTGGGACTGAAGCTTTCTTT. The chain couples TRBV27 to TRBJ1-1, with D unresolved. CDR1 is MNHEY, CDR2 SMNVEV, per germline (reference sequence). The CDR3 has 13 amino acids. V lost 3 bases and J lost 5, with 10 bases in between.

This chain connects TRBV18 to TRBJ2-5; 8 nucleotides line up with TRBD1. This CDR3 is built from 17 residues. V lost 4 bases, J lost 1 base, and 11 bases stayed unmatched. Per the germline V gene, CDR1 is KGHSH and CDR2 is LQKENI. Written as DNA, the CDR3 is TGTGCCAGCTCACTGACACGCGGGACAGGCTCCCAAGAGACCCAGTACTTC. Translated: CASSLTRGTGSQETQYF. Based on the CDR3 plus reference TRBV18 and TRBJ2-5, the full variable domain is NAGVMQNPRHLVRRRGQEARLRCSPMKGHSHVYWYRQLPEEGLKFMVYLQKENIIDESGMPKERFSAEFPKEGPSILRIQQVVRGDSAAYFCASSLTRGTGSQETQYFGPGTRLLVL.

V usage is TRBV5-1 and J usage is TRBJ1-4; 7 bases align to TRBD1. The CDR3 covers 13 residues. Losses at the gene ends were 3 bases for V and 7 bases for J; bases not matched to a gene: 3. Germline CDR1 and CDR2: SGHRS and YFSETQ. Written as DNA, the CDR3 is TGCGCCAGCAGCTCACAGGGGAGTGAAAAACTGTTTTTT. Its protein is CASSSQGSEKLFF.

V and J are TRBV20-1 and TRBJ1-2; the match to TRBD1 covers 8 bases. The CDR3 is 11 amino acids. V shed 4 bases, J shed 7 bases, and the junction held 2 bases outside the gene matches. Germline loops: CDR1 DFQATT, CDR2 SNEGSKA (reference sequence). CDR3 protein: CSAIQGGGYTF. The CDR3 DNA follows: TGCAGTGCTATACAGGGGGGTGGCTACACCTTC.

The V and J genes are TRBV11-2 and TRBJ2-3; possibly TRBD1 for D (6 bases). The CDR3 contains 15 residues. Germline CDR1 reads SGHAT; CDR2 reads FQNNGV. V gave up 4 bases and J gave up 8 bases, with 19 bases separating them. This chain's CDR3 is CASSSLTGAIGTQYF. CDR3 in DNA: TGTGCCAGCAGCTCACTGACAGGTGCCATTGGTACGCAGTATTTT.

The chain links TRBV2 to TRBJ1-5; D ambiguous. V dropped 4 bases and J dropped 7 bases, with 17 bases sitting between them. The CDR3 loop spans 15 amino acids. In germline, CDR1 is SNHLY, CDR2 FYNNEI. The CDR3 region is CASSAAYSASQPQHF. DNA of the CDR3: TGTGCCAGCAGTGCCGCGTACAGTGCCTCCCAGCCCCAGCATTTT.

V usage is TRBV9 and J usage is TRBJ2-1; TRBD2 is a possible D gene (5 bases). Germline-derived CDR1 and CDR2 are SGDLS and YYNGEE. V dropped 3 bases and J dropped 6 bases, with 16 bases sitting between them. The CDR3 has 15 residues. CDR3 nucleotide sequence: TGTGCCAGCAGCGCATTTTTGCTAGAGGGCAATGAGCAGTTCTTC. It yields the protein CASSAFLLEGNEQFF.

V usage is TRBV7-6 and J usage is TRBJ2-3; D may match TRBD1 or TRBD2 (5 bases each). Germline V gene data show CDR1 as SGHVS and CDR2 as FNYEAQ. V lost 5 bases and J lost 6, with 9 bases in between. This CDR3 spans 12 amino acids. The CDR3 sequence: CASSPGTDTQYF. The CDR3 bases are TGTGCCAGCAGCCCGGGGACGGATACGCAGTATTTT.

This clone was counted a few times. The rearrangement joins TRBV10-3 to TRBJ1-5; D gene unclear. Trimming stripped 2 bases from V and 0 bases from J, with 5 bases between. This CDR3 has 14 residues. Germline values: CDR1 ENHRY, CDR2 SYGVKD. The DNA for the CDR3 is TGTGCCATCAGTGAGGAGGTTAGCAATCAGCCCCAGCATTTT. Translating gives CAISEEVSNQPQHF.

The gene calls are TRBV10-3 and TRBJ2-3; D tentatively fits TRBD1 or TRBD2 (5 bases each). Germline CDR1 is ENHRY and CDR2 is SYGVKD. V was pared by 10 bases and J by 0 bases, with 17 bases between. This CDR3 has 15 amino acids. Here the CDR3 DNA reads TGTGCCACAGACACGGGGCCAGGTAGCACAGATACGCAGTATTTT. Residues: CATDTGPGSTDTQYF.

This clone was seen once. V gene TRBV30 combines with J gene TRBJ2-5; D ambiguous. Trimming left V 0 bases short and J 2 bases short, with 7 bases between. From germline, CDR1 is GTSNPN and CDR2 SVGIG (reference sequence). This CDR3 has 13 amino acids. The CDR3, as DNA: TGTGCCTGGAGTGTTTCCTTACAAGAGACCCAGTACTTC. Amino acid sequence: CAWSVSLQETQYF.

This clone was seen only once. The J gene is TRBJ2-1, the V gene TRBV25-1, with TRBD2 identical over 12 bases. The CDR3 covers 14 residues. V lost 6 bases, J lost 7 bases, and 4 bases stayed unmatched. Germline V gene sequence: CDR1 MGHDK, CDR2 SYGVNS. The CDR3 spells CASSLAGGANEQFF. The DNA of the CDR3 is TGTGCCAGCAGCCTAGCGGGGGGGGCAAATGAGCAGTTCTTC.

As regards this clone: At the DNA level, this CDR3 is encoded by other sequences in the same sample as well. The chain has TRBV20-1 and TRBJ2-7; D is uncertain. The CDR3 extends over 10 amino acids. The germline V and J ends were trimmed by 6 bases and 4 bases, with 7 bases remaining between them. The germline V gene has CDR1 DFQATT and CDR2 SNEGSKA (reference sequence). The chain's CDR3 is CSASGYEQYF. DNA of the CDR3: TGCAGTGCGTCGGGTTACGAGCAGTACTTC.

The chain recombines TRBV5-5 with TRBJ1-4, with 7 bases identical to TRBD1. Germline V gene sequence: CDR1 SGHKS, CDR2 YYEKEE (reference sequence). This CDR3 is built from 14 residues. V shed 3 bases and J 8 bases; nucleotides not matched to a gene: 7. CDR3 nucleotides: TGTGCCAGCAGCTCACAGGGGCGCTTCGAAAAACTGTTTTTT. It translates to CASSSQGRFEKLFF.

This chain links TRBV30 with TRBJ1-1, with D tentatively TRBD1 (6 bases). Germline CDR1 is GTSNPN and CDR2 is SVGIG (reference sequence). There are 14 residues in the CDR3. V dropped 4 bases and J dropped 0 bases, with 12 bases sitting between them. The CDR3 reads CAWISGHMNTEAFF. CDR3 nucleotide sequence: TGTGCCTGGATTTCGGGACACATGAACACTGAAGCTTTCTTT.

This clone appeared a few times. V and J are TRBV5-1 and TRBJ1-5, with D possibly matching TRBD1 (5 bases). CDR1 is SGHRS, CDR2 YFSETQ, per germline. The CDR3 is 14 residues long. The ends were cut back, 0 bases at V and 9 bases at J, with 13 bases in the middle. The CDR3 spells CASSLGDQSGPQHF. In DNA, the CDR3 is TGCGCCAGCAGCTTGGGGGACCAGTCAGGGCCCCAGCATTTT.

V usage is TRBV28 and J usage is TRBJ2-3; 13 nucleotides line up with TRBD2. V lost 4 bases, J lost 5 bases, and 6 bases stayed unmatched. The CDR3 is 16 amino acids. The germline V gene has CDR1 MDHEN and CDR2 SYDVKM. The CDR3 DNA is TGTGCCAGCAGTTCCGGACTAGCGGGGGCAGGAGATACGCAGTATTTT. Translating it yields CASSSGLAGAGDTQYF. Full variable domain (rest looked up from reference TRBV28 and TRBJ2-3): DVKVTQSSRYLVKRTGEKVFLECVQDMDHENMFWYRQDPGLGLRLIYFSYDVKMKEKGDIPEGYSVSREKKERFSLILESASTNQTSMYLCASSSGLAGAGDTQYFGPGTRLTVL.

This chain connects TRBV28 to TRBJ1-2; the D is unclear. The CDR3 runs 11 residues. Germline loops: CDR1 MDHEN, CDR2 SYDVKM. The V gene lost 6 bases and the J gene lost 8 bases, with 10 bases spanning the gap. CDR3 sequence reads: CASRFLAGYTF. CDR3 nucleotides: TGTGCCAGCAGATTTTTAGCCGGCTACACCTTC.

The rearrangement joins TRBV7-8 to TRBJ1-3; tentatively, D is TRBD1 (6 bases). The CDR3 is 14 amino acids. V was clipped by 5 bases and J by 4 bases, with 12 bases between them. Germline lookup yields CDR1 SGHVS and CDR2 FQNEAQ. CDR3 coding DNA: TGTGCCAGCAGCGCAACAGGGTTCGGAAACACCATATATTTT. Protein: CASSATGFGNTIYF.

This chain connects TRBV6-1 to TRBJ2-7; no definite D call. The CDR3 loop spans 11 amino acids. Per the germline V gene, CDR1 is MNHNS and CDR2 is SASEGT. V lost 4 bases, J lost 4 bases, and 5 bases lay in between. CDR3 protein: CASSGLYEQYF. The CDR3 bases are TGTGCCAGCAGTGGACTTTACGAGCAGTACTTC.